The text below deals with one TCR beta chain. Its specificity is not known. 5'RACE template switching produced TCR cDNA carrying a universal primer site and UMIs. TCRdb ran MiXCR on the 5' RACE reads and lists one entry per CDR3 protein. The repertoire includes 250,000 to 400,000 distinct CDR3 sequences, roughly 4.3% of them detected once, and roughly a fifth sits in the top ten. The entry originates in a study of T cells after yellow fever vaccination. Study-wide context: Any fraction with a low cell number was prepared using SMART-Seq v4 Ultra Low Input. Broader study findings: Primary-vaccination clones mostly resurfaced post-booster (under 98% CD4, roughly 90% CD8).

CDR1 and CDR2 (germline): SGHTA, FQGNSA. The ends were cut back, 2 bases at V and 5 bases at J, with 16 bases in the middle. The CDR3 length is 16 residues. The chain has TRBV7-2 and TRBJ1-5; tentative D call: TRBD1 (5 bases). The sequenced sample was PBMCs, obtained 15 days after the yellow fever booster vaccination. The TCR comes from a man younger than 35 who received the YFV17D yellow fever vaccine. The CDR3 DNA follows: TGTGCCAGCAGCTTAAACTCGGGAGGGGTGGATCAGCCCCAGCATTTT. Translation: CASSLNSGGVDQPQHF.